Listed below are T cell receptor beta chains from one sample, sequenced in a study of response to subunit inactivated influenza vaccine. TCRdb ran MiXCR on the RT-PCR reads and lists one entry per CDR3 protein. The repertoire holds 450,000 to 600,000 distinct CDR3 sequences, with about 15% as singletons. This specimen consisted of CD4+ T cells sorted from PBMCs, obtained roughly 24 months after vaccination. These receptors were obtained from a man aged 45 to 75 who received an inactivated influenza vaccine. Both conserved end residues are trimmed from each CDR3.

TRBV10-3	TRBJ2-1	AISDTSGTKNEQF
TRBV20-1	TRBJ2-1	SASRQAGDEQF
TRBV20-1	TRBJ2-3	SAEGGAVADTQY
TRBV6-1	TRBJ1-1	ASSNYRGLNTEAF
TRBV4-1	TRBJ1-5	ASSKEGPGYSNQPQH
TRBV6-1	TRBJ1-2	ASRTGQGNYGYT
TRBV20-1	TRBJ2-5	SAGDRRIQETRY
TRBV10-3	TRBJ2-2	AITSHRETGELF
TRBV6-1	TRBJ2-1	ASRPSKGEQF
TRBV7-2	TRBJ1-2	ASSFLGTATNYGYT
TRBV6-1	TRBJ2-2	ASRTAGTGELF
TRBV5-1	TRBJ1-1	ASSFRADTEAF
TRBV20-1	TRBJ1-1	SARRGAVTEAF
TRBV27	TRBJ2-1	ASSTDRALYGSEQF
TRBV11-2	TRBJ2-5	ASSLRWQGIPKETQY
TRBV10-3	TRBJ2-7	AISESGQRSSEQY
TRBV20-1	TRBJ2-5	SAPIIGGRETQY
TRBV29-1	TRBJ2-5	SALYQETQY
TRBV11-2	TRBJ2-7	AGSFGREQY
TRBV27	TRBJ1-4	ASSPTQFRQGGEKLF
TRBV2	TRBJ2-1	ASKRSENLEQF
TRBV20-1	TRBJ2-3	SARDRGGRDTQY
TRBV7-8	TRBJ2-2	ASSLARLAANTGELF
TRBV7-2	TRBJ2-2	ASSRDRAHTGELF
TRBV7-9	TRBJ1-1	ASSPTSLNTEAF
TRBV3-1	TRBJ1-3	ASSHPLGGQGTGNTIY
TRBV12-3/TRBV12-4	TRBJ1-2	ASRTNQGRIGGYT
TRBV20-1	TRBJ2-1	SARDVAGGFNEQF
TRBV20-1	TRBJ2-1	SARDYEQSYNEQF
TRBV7-2	TRBJ1-3	ASSFQTRSGNTIY
TRBV15	TRBJ2-2	ATSRDRLTTGELF
TRBV9	TRBJ1-1	ASSVGGGTRGTEAF
TRBV20-1	TRBJ1-2	SAQLMTANYGYT
TRBV5-1	TRBJ2-2	ASSTGGANTGELF
TRBV9	TRBJ2-3	ASTLGGFTDTQY
TRBV11-2	TRBJ1-1	ASSLNSGNTEAF
TRBV11-2	TRBJ2-5	ASSFYQGETQY
TRBV6-2/TRBV6-3	TRBJ1-1	ASSYPQQNTEAF
TRBV5-5	TRBJ2-3	ASSLVSWTDTQY
TRBV7-3	TRBJ2-3	ASSLTREEVDTQY
TRBV5-1	TRBJ2-3	ASREGTSGTDTQY
TRBV20-1	TRBJ2-1	SARSGGSYNEQF
TRBV9	TRBJ2-5	ASSALAGVETQY
TRBV6-2/TRBV6-3	TRBJ2-1	ASSPLAGALNEQF
TRBV5-1	TRBJ1-2	ASSPGDRQPLDGYT
TRBV4-3	TRBJ2-2	ASQQGLLNTGELF